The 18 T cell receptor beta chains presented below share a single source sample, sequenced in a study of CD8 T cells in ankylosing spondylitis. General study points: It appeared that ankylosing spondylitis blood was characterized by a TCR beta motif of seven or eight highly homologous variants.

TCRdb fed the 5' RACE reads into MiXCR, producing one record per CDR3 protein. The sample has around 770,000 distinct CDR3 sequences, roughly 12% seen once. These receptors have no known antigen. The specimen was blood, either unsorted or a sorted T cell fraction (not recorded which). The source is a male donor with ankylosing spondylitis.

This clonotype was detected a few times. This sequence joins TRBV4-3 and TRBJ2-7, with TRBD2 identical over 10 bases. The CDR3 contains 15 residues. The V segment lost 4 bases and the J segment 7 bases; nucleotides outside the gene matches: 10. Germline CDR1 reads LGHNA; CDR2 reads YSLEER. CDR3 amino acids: CASSRKREGLWEQYF. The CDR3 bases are TGCGCCAGCAGCCGGAAGCGGGAGGGCCTTTGGGAGCAGTACTTC.

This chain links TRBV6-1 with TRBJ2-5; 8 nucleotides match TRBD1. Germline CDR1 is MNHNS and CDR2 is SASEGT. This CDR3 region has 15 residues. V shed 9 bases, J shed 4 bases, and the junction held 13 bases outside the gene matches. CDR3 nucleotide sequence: TGTGCCAGTGACAATTCGGGACAGGTGGCAGAGACCCAGTACTTC. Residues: CASDNSGQVAETQYF.

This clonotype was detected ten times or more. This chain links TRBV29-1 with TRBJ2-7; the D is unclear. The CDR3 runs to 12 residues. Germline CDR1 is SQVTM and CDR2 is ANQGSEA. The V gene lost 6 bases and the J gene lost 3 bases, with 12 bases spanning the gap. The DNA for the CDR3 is TGCAGCGTAGGGAAACTTGGCTACGAGCAGTACTTC. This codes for CSVGKLGYEQYF.

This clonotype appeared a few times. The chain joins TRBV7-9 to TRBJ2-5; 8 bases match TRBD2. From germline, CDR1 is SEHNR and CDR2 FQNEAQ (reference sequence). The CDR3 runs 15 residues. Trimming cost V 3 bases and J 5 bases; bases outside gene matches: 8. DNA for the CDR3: TGTGCCAGCAGCTTTTCTCGGGCTAGCGGGGAGACCCAGTACTTC. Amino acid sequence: CASSFSRASGETQYF.

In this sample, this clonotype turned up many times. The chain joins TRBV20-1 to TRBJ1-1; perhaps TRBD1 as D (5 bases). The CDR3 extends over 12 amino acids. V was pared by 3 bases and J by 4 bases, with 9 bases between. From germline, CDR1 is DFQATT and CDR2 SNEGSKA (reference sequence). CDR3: CSARGGSTEAFF. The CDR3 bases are TGCAGTGCTAGGGGGGGTAGCACTGAAGCTTTCTTT.

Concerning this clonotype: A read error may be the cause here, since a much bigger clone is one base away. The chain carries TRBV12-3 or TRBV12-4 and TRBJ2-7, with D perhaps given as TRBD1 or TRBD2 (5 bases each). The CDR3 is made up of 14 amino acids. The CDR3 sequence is CASSFGGTSYGQYF. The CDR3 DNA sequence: TGTGCCAGCAGTTTCGGTGGGACGAGCTACGGGCAGTACTTC.

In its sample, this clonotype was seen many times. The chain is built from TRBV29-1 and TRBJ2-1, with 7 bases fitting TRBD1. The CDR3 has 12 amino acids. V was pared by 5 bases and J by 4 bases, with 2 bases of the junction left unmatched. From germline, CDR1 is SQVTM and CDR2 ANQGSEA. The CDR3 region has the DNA TGCAGCGTTACGGGACAGTACAATGAGCAGTTCTTC. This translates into CSVTGQYNEQFF.

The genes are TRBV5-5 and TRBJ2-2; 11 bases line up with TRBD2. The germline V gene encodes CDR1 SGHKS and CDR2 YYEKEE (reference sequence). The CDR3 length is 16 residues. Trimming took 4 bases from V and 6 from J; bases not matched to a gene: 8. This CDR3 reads CASSGPSGRSPGELFF. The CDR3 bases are TGTGCCAGCAGCGGTCCTAGCGGGAGGAGCCCCGGGGAGCTGTTTTTT.

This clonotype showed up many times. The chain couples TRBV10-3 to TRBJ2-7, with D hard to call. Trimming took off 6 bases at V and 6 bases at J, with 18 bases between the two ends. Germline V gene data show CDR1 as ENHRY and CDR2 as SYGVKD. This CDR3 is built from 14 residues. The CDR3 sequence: CAIRAGSDLTEQYF. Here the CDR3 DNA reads TGTGCCATCAGGGCTGGATCCGACCTCACCGAGCAGTACTTC.

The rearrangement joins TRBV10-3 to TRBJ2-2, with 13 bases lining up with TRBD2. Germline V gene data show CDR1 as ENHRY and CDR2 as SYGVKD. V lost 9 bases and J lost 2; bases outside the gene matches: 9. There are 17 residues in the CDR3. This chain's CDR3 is CAIKTGTSGINTGELFF. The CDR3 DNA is TGTGCCATTAAGACCGGGACTAGCGGGATTAACACCGGGGAGCTGTTTTTT.

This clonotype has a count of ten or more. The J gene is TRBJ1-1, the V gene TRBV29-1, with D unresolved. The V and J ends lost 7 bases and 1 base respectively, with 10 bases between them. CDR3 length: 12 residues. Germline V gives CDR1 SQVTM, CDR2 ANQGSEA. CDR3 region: CSAAVGNTEAFF. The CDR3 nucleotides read TGCAGCGCCGCCGTCGGGAACACTGAAGCTTTCTTT.

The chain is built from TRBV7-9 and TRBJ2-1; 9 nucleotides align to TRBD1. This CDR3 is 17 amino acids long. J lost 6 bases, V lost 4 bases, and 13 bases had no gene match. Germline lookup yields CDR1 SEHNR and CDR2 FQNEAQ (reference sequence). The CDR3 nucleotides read TGTGCCAGCAGCTACATGCCTGGGACAGGGTCTGTCAATGAGCAGTTCTTC. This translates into CASSYMPGTGSVNEQFF.

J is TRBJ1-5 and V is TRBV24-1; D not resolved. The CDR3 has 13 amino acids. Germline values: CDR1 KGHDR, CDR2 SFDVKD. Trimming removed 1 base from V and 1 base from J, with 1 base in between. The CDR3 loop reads CATSDFSNQPQHF. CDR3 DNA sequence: TGTGCCACCAGTGATTTCAGCAATCAGCCCCAGCATTTT.

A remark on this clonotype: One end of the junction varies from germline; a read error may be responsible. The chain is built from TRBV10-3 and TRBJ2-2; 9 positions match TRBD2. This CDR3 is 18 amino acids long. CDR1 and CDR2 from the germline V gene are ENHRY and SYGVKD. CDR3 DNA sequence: TGTGCCTTCAGTATGAGAGCACTGACTAGCGGATCGACCGGGGAGCTGTTTTTT. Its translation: CAFSMRALTSGSTGELFF.

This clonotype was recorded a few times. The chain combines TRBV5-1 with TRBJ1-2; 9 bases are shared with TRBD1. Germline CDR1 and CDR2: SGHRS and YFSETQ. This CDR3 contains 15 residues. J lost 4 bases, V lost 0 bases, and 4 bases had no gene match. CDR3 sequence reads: CASSLAGTGSYGYTF. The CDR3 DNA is TGCGCCAGCAGCTTGGCCGGGACAGGGAGCTATGGCTACACCTTC.

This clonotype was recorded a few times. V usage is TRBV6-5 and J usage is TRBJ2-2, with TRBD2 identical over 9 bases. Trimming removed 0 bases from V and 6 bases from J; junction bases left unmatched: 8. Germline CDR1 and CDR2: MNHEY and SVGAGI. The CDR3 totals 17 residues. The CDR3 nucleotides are TGTGCCAGCAGTTACTCGATGGCTAGCGGGAATTCCGGGGAGCTGTTTTTT. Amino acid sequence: CASSYSMASGNSGELFF.

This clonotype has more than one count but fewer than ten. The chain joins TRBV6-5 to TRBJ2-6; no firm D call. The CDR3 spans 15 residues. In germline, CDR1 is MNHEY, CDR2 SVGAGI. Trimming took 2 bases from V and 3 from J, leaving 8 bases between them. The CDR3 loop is CASSYDGVGANVLTF. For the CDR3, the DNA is TGTGCCAGCAGTTACGATGGCGTTGGGGCCAACGTCCTGACTTTC.

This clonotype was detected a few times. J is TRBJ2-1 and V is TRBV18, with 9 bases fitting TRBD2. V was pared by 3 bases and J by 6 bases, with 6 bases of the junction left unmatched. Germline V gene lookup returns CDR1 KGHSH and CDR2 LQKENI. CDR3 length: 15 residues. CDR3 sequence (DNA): TGTGCCAGCTCACCCCGGGTAGCGGGAGTCAATGAGCAGTTCTTC. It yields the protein CASSPRVAGVNEQFF.